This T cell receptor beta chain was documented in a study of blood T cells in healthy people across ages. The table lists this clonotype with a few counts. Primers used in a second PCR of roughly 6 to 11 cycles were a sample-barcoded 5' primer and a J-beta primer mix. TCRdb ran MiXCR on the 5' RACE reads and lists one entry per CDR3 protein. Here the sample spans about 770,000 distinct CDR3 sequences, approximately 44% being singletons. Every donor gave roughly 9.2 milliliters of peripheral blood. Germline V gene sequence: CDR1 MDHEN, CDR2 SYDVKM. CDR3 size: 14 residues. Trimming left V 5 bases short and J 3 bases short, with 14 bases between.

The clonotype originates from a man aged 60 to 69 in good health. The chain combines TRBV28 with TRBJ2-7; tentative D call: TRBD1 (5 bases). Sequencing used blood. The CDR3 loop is CASSHSDSYYEQYF. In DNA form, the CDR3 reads TGTGCCAGCAGTCACTCCGACAGTTACTACGAGCAGTACTTC.